The 10 T cell receptor beta chains in this list originate from one sample, sequenced in a study of T cell responses to AZD1222 COVID-19 vaccine. Sequencing used immunoSEQ multiplex PCR; TCRdb keeps in-frame clones, though not all of them. The table records about 170,000 clones, 75% to 90% of them present only once. The specimen was peripheral blood, collected on day 0 of AZD1222 vaccination. The receptors were sampled from an adult in good health.

The chain links TRBV6-1 to TRBJ2-2; D is unclear. Trimming took off 3 bases at V and 3 bases at J, with 8 bases between the two ends. Germline V gene data show CDR1 as MNHNS and CDR2 as SASEGT. The CDR3 is made up of 14 amino acids. CDR3 DNA: TGTGCCAGCAGTGACAGTACCTACACCGGGGAGCTGTTTTTT. Protein sequence: CASSDSTYTGELFF.

The chain joins TRBV5-6 to TRBJ1-4; 8 nucleotides agree with TRBD1. Germline trimming cut 3 bases from V and 4 bases from J; bases unmatched to any gene: 8. Germline V gene data show CDR1 as SGHDT and CDR2 as YYEEEE. The CDR3 length is 16 residues. The CDR3 here is CASSWNGDRYNEKLFF. The CDR3 coding sequence is TGTGCCAGCAGCTGGAACGGGGACAGGTATAATGAAAAACTGTTTTTT.

The genes are TRBV29-1 and TRBJ2-3; D is unclear. The V and J ends lost 3 bases and 0 bases respectively, with 13 bases between them. CDR1 and CDR2 (germline): SQVTM, ANQGSEA. CDR3 length: 15 residues. The CDR3 DNA follows: TGCAGCGTTGATTTGTTCTTGCCTAGCACAGATACGCAGTATTTT. Translating gives CSVDLFLPSTDTQYF.

In regard to this clone: Germline and junction disagree at one end, which may indicate a read error. This chain uses TRBV10-2 with TRBJ1-1; unclear D gene. CDR3 size: 11 residues. The V gene's germline CDR1 is WSHSY and CDR2 SAAADI. The DNA of the CDR3 is TGCGCCAGCTTGTGGAACGCTGAAGCTTTCTTT. This encodes CASLWNAEAFF.

This chain connects TRBV4-1 to TRBJ2-7, with TRBD2 matching over 10 bases. CDR3 length: 15 residues. Germline CDR1 MGHRA, CDR2 YSYEKL. V shed 2 bases, J shed 0 bases, and the junction held 1 base outside the gene matches. The CDR3 here is CASSQLAGGSYEQYV. The CDR3 DNA reads TGCGCCAGCAGCCAATTAGCGGGGGGCTCCTACGAGCAGTACGTC.

This chain joins TRBV28 and TRBJ1-5; D not resolved. Germline V gene lookup returns CDR1 MDHEN and CDR2 SYDVKM. The CDR3 is 16 amino acids. The V and J ends lost 3 bases and 0 bases respectively, with 12 bases between them. CDR3: CASSFAAEYSNQPQHF. CDR3 coding DNA: TGTGCCAGCAGTTTTGCAGCGGAATATAGCAATCAGCCCCAGCATTTT. The full variable domain, completed using reference TRBV28 and TRBJ1-5, is DVKVTQSSRYLVKRTGEKVFLECVQDMDHENMFWYRQDPGLGLRLIYFSYDVKMKEKGDIPEGYSVSREKKERFSLILESASTNQTSMYLCASSFAAEYSNQPQHFGDGTRLSIL.

The CDR3 DNA reads as TGTGCCAGCAGCGTAGTACTCGGAGAGCAGTTCTTC. Encoded protein: CASSVVLGEQFF. The rearrangement joins TRBV9 to TRBJ2-1; D unclear. This CDR3 is built from 12 residues. Germline V gives CDR1 SGDLS, CDR2 YYNGEE. V lost 0 bases and J lost 10, with 8 bases in between.

The rearrangement links TRBV3-1 (or the pseudogene TRBV3-2) to TRBJ2-3; the D call may be TRBD1 or TRBD2 (5 bases each). V was pared by 5 bases and J by 1 base, with 13 bases between. In germline, CDR1 is LGHDT, CDR2 YNNKEL (reference sequence). This CDR3 is built from 15 residues. CDR3 coding DNA: TGTGCCAGCAGCGTCAGGGTGCGGGGCACAGATACGCAGTATTTT. It is translated as CASSVRVRGTDTQYF.

The rearrangement joins TRBV27 to TRBJ1-4, with D tentatively TRBD1 (5 bases). Germline CDR1 is MNHEY and CDR2 is SMNVEV (reference sequence). The germline V and J ends were trimmed by 6 bases and 8 bases, with 13 bases remaining between them. The CDR3 contains 13 residues. The CDR3 DNA sequence: TGTGCCAGCAGCACTCGATGGGGGGAAAAACTGTTTTTT. Protein product: CASSTRWGEKLFF.

The chain has TRBV6-2 or TRBV6-3 and TRBJ1-2; maybe TRBD1 (5 bases). Germline CDR1 reads MNHEY; CDR2 reads SVGEGT. The CDR3 is 14 residues long. V was clipped by 2 bases and J by 4 bases, with 11 bases between them. The CDR3 DNA follows: TGTGCCAGCAGTTACGACAGCGGCCCCTATGGCTACACCTTC. Translated: CASSYDSGPYGYTF.